Detailed here is one T cell receptor beta chain. Its antigen is undetermined. Stated time point: recipient sample about 28 days before transplant, after cytoreduction. Measured with immunoSEQ multiplex PCR; TCRdb has only the in-frame clones, and not every one. The sample yields about 3,300 clones, roughly 95% seen once. Germline-derived CDR1 and CDR2 are MGHDK and SYGVNS. V was cut by 4 bases and J by 0 bases, with 9 bases left in between. The CDR3 contains 14 residues. The data were taken from a study of T cell clonotyping in hematopoietic cell transplantation. Study-level background: Recipient samples before transplant were obtained post-cytoreduction. Study results and caveats: Pathologically expanded recipient clonotypes increased progressively from day 30 to day 180 as diversity fell.

J is TRBJ1-1 and V is TRBV25-1, with D possibly being TRBD1 (5 bases). The receptor comes from a woman aged 45-59 years with chronic myeloid leukemia. Some clones in this sample may be carry-over from other donors' samples. This material consisted of peripheral blood mononuclear cells, taken before stem cell transplant. As DNA, the CDR3 is TGTGCCAGCAGTGGACCGACAGTGAACACTGAAGCTTTCTTT. It specifies CASSGPTVNTEAFF. Full variable domain (rest looked up from reference TRBV25-1 and TRBJ1-1): EADIYQTPRYLVIGTGKKITLECSQTMGHDKMYWYQQDPGMELHLIHYSYGVNSTEKGDLSSESTVSRIRTEHFPLTLESARPSHTSQYLCASSGPTVNTEAFFGQGTRLTVV.